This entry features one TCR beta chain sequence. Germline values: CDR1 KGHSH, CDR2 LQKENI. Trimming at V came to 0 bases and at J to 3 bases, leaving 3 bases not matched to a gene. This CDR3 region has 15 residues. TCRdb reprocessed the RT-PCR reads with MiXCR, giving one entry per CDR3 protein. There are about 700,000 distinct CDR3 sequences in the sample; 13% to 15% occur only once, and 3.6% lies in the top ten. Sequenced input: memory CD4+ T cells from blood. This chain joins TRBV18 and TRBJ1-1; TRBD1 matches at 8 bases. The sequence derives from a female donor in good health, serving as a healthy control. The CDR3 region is CASSPPPGGYTEAFF. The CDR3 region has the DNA TGTGCCAGCTCACCACCCCCAGGGGGCTACACTGAAGCTTTCTTT.